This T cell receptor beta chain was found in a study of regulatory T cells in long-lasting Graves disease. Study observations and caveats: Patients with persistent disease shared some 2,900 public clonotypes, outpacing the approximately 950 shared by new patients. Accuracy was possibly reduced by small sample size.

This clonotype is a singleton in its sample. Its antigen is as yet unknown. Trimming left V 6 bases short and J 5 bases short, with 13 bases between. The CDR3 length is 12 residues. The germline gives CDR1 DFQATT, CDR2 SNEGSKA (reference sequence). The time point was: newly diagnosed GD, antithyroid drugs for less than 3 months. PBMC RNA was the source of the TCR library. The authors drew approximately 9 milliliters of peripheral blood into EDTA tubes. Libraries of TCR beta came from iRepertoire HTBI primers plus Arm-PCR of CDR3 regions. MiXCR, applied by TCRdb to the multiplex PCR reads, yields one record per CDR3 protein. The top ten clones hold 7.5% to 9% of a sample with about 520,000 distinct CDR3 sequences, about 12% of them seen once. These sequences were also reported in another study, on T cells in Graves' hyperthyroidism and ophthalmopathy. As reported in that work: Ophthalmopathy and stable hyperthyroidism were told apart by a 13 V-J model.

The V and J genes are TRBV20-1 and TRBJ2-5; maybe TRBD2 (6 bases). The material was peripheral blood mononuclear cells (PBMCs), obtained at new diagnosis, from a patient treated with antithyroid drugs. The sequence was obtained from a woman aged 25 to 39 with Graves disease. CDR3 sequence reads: CSAGTARETQYF. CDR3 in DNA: TGCAGTGCCGGGACTGCGCGGGAGACCCAGTACTTC.